The present T cell receptor beta chain was sequenced within a study of cytomegalovirus exposure and HLA in healthy donors. To note about this clone: The antigen remains unidentified.

The CDR3 consists of 14 residues. Germline CDR1 and CDR2: PRHDT and FYEKMQ (reference sequence). Trimming removed 4 bases from V and 0 bases from J, with 9 bases in between. In the PCR, 60 Vbeta and 13 Jbeta primers were used. Method: immunoSEQ multiplex PCR; TCRdb's copy keeps in-frame clones and lacks some. The sample includes about 150,000 clones, 74% of them seen just once. Regarding the study as a whole: Later analysis associated a missense DCLRE1C variant with TCR beta V- and J-gene trimming. The likely origin of a cluster of highly shared sequence variants was a sequencing artifact.

This TCR derives from a man under 40 in good health and CMV-seronegative. The gene calls are TRBV13 and TRBJ1-2; D perhaps matches TRBD1 (5 bases). The sample comprised PBMCs. In nucleotides, the CDR3 is TGTGCCAGCAGCTCGACGACAGCTAACTATGGCTACACCTTC. Protein sequence: CASSSTTANYGYTF. The full variable domain, in which reference TRBV13 and TRBJ1-2 provide the parts outside the CDR3, is AAGVIQSPRHLIKEKRETATLKCYPIPRHDTVYWYQQGPGQDPQFLISFYEKMQSDKGSIPDRFSAQQFSDYHSELNMSSLELGDSALYFCASSSTTANYGYTFGSGTRLTVV.